Included here is one T cell receptor (beta chain) sequence, with context. Its antigen is not known. TCRdb's table, derived via immunoSEQ multiplex PCR, lists solely in-frame clones and lacks some. The table has about 29,000 clones, around four fifths seen once. The data were obtained in a study of monozygotic twins with cystic fibrosis. The CDR3 totals 14 residues. The V gene's germline CDR1 is ENHRY and CDR2 SYGVKD. J was trimmed by 5 bases and V by 5 bases; bases with no gene match: 4. Findings of the study overall: Low clonality (median around 0.009) suggested a mostly naive repertoire. In this small cohort, shared CDR3 numbers showed no association with age, concordance or disease severity.

The TCR sequence derives from a girl aged 2-9 years with cystic fibrosis. The chain couples TRBV10-3 to TRBJ2-1, with 9 bases that match TRBD2. Sequencing was performed on blood. CDR3 amino acids: CAISRLAVNNEQFF. The CDR3 coding sequence is TGTGCCATCAGTAGACTAGCGGTGAACAATGAGCAGTTCTTC.